These 20 T cell receptor beta chains were sequenced from one sample in a study of cytomegalovirus exposure and HLA in healthy donors. Amplification used 60 Vbeta primers and 13 Jbeta primers. Clones were read by immunoSEQ multiplex PCR, and TCRdb kept only the in-frame ones, dropping some. Of around 160,000 clones listed, 80% to 85% are singletons. Sequencing was carried out using PBMCs. These receptors were obtained from a man aged 45 to 65 in good health and CMV-seropositive.

In its sample, this clone was seen once. The J gene is TRBJ1-6, the V gene TRBV5-5; the D gene is possibly TRBD1 (5 bases). The CDR3 extends over 17 amino acids. Germline CDR1 reads SGHKS; CDR2 reads YYEKEE (reference sequence). Trimming shortened V by 1 base and J by 0 bases, and 11 bases separated the two germline ends. The CDR3 nucleotides read TGTGCCAGCAGCTTGAGGGGCAGAAGCTCCTATAATTCACCCCTCCACTTT. The encoded protein is CASSLRGRSSYNSPLHF. Together with reference TRBV5-5 and TRBJ1-6, the CDR3 gives the full variable domain: DAGVTQSPTHLIKTRGQQVTLRCSPISGHKSVSWYQQVLGQGPQFIFQYYEKEERGRGNFPDRFSARQFPNYSSELNVNALLLGDSALYLCASSLRGRSSYNSPLHFGNGTRLTVT.

This chain links TRBV2 with TRBJ1-5; D gene ambiguous. Germline V CDR1 and CDR2: SNHLY, FYNNEI. This CDR3 has 13 residues. V was pared by 11 bases and J by 6 bases, with 17 bases between. CDR3 region: CAVASGLGQPQHF. The CDR3 region has the DNA TGTGCCGTAGCCAGCGGGCTAGGTCAGCCCCAGCATTTT.

The genes are TRBV4-1 and TRBJ2-5, with 10 nucleotides matching TRBD2. This CDR3 is built from 18 residues. V trimming: 0 bases; J trimming: 5 bases; junction bases outside the gene matches: 12. Per germline, CDR1 MGHRA and CDR2 YSYEKL. This chain's CDR3 is CASSQDPGSGRALETQYF. In DNA form, the CDR3 reads TGCGCCAGCAGCCAAGACCCGGGGAGCGGGAGGGCCTTGGAGACCCAGTACTTC.

This clone was observed a few times. This chain links TRBV30 with TRBJ2-7, with 13 positions matching TRBD2. The germline V gene has CDR1 GTSNPN and CDR2 SVGIG (reference sequence). After removal of 5 bases from V and 3 bases from J, the junction contained 10 bases not matched to a gene. This CDR3 contains 16 residues. The CDR3 sequence: CAWAWTSGSLSYEQYF. Here the CDR3 DNA reads TGTGCCTGGGCCTGGACTAGCGGGAGTCTCAGCTACGAGCAGTACTTC. The variable domain in full, with the rest retrieved from reference TRBV30 and TRBJ2-7, is SQTIHQWPATLVQPVGSPLSLECTVEGTSNPNLYWYRQAAGRGLQLLFYSVGIGQISSEVPQNLSASRPQDRQFILSSKKLLLSDSGFYLCAWAWTSGSLSYEQYFGPGTRLTVT.

This sequence joins TRBV28 and TRBJ2-1, with 11 bases fitting TRBD2. This CDR3 comprises 18 residues. Germline V gene data show CDR1 as MDHEN and CDR2 as SYDVKM. Trimming cost V 3 bases and J 0 bases; bases outside gene matches: 7. The CDR3 DNA reads as TGTGCCAGCAGTTTCCCGACTAGCGGGGTGAGCTCCTACAATGAGCAGTTCTTC. Protein: CASSFPTSGVSSYNEQFF.

The chain recombines TRBV28 with TRBJ1-2; possible D gene TRBD1, 6 bases. The CDR3 has 13 amino acids. CDR1 MDHEN and CDR2 SYDVKM come from the germline V gene. Between the trimmed V and J ends, which lost 3 bases and 5 bases, there was a span of 10 bases. CDR3 nucleotides: TGTGCCAGCAGTTTTGCCAGGGGTTATGGCTACACCTTC. Amino acids: CASSFARGYGYTF.

The rearrangement joins TRBV5-4 to TRBJ1-3; 8 bases are shared with TRBD1. The V and J ends lost 3 bases and 0 bases, in that order; junction bases with no gene match: 2. Germline CDR1 reads SGHNT; CDR2 reads YYREEE (reference sequence). This CDR3 comprises 15 residues. CDR3 loop: CASSWDRSSGNTIYF. The CDR3 coding sequence is TGTGCCAGCAGCTGGGACAGGTCCTCTGGAAACACCATATATTTT. The full variable domain, completed using reference TRBV5-4 and TRBJ1-3, is ETGVTQSPTHLIKTRGQQVTLRCSSQSGHNTVSWYQQALGQGPQFIFQYYREEENGRGNFPPRFSGLQFPNYSSELNVNALELDDSALYLCASSWDRSSGNTIYFGEGSWLTVV.

The chain has TRBV9 and TRBJ1-2; D is possibly TRBD1 (6 bases). CDR3 size: 12 residues. Trimming took off 3 bases at V and 8 bases at J, with 11 bases between the two ends. The germline gives CDR1 SGDLS, CDR2 YYNGEE. CDR3 in DNA: TGTGCCAGCAGCGCTAGGGGGTTCGGCTACACCTTC. Its protein is CASSARGFGYTF.

The chain joins TRBV7-9 to TRBJ2-3; 7 nucleotides align to TRBD1. The V gene's germline CDR1 is SEHNR and CDR2 FQNEAQ (reference sequence). The CDR3 extends over 15 amino acids. V gave up 10 bases and J gave up 5 bases; unmatched junction bases: 15. CDR3 bases: TGTGCCATCCCGGCGAGGGGGCGCCGGGGAGATACGCAGTATTTT. This gives the protein CAIPARGRRGDTQYF.

The V call is TRBV19, the J call TRBJ2-3; D may be TRBD1 (6 bases). The V gene's germline CDR1 is LNHDA and CDR2 SQIVND (reference sequence). V gave up 5 bases and J gave up 6 bases, with 12 bases separating them. The CDR3 sequence is 13 residues long. CDR3 sequence (DNA): TGTGCCAGTAGTCTAAGACAGGCTGATACGCAGTATTTT. It yields the protein CASSLRQADTQYF.

This clone came up a few times. V usage is TRBV25-1 and J usage is TRBJ1-4, with 11 bases fitting TRBD1. Germline V gene lookup returns CDR1 MGHDK and CDR2 SYGVNS. The length of the CDR3 is 17 residues. Trimming cost V 1 base and J 1 base; bases outside gene matches: 2. CDR3 in amino acids: CASSESGQGETNEKLFF. The DNA for the CDR3 is TGTGCCAGCAGTGAATCGGGACAGGGGGAAACTAATGAAAAACTGTTTTTT.

This rearrangement joins TRBV7-9 to TRBJ2-3; 7 bases match TRBD2. The J segment lost 0 bases and the V segment lost 5 bases, leaving 11 bases of the junction unmatched. The CDR3 sequence is 17 residues long. The germline gives CDR1 SEHNR, CDR2 FQNEAQ (reference sequence). In DNA, the CDR3 is TGTGCCAGCAGCATTGCGGGGGACCGACCTAGCACAGATACGCAGTATTTT. It encodes CASSIAGDRPSTDTQYF.

J is TRBJ1-3 and V is TRBV4-1; D ambiguous. CDR1 is MGHRA and CDR2 is YSYEKL in the germline V gene. This CDR3 region has 15 residues. Trimming left V 0 bases short and J 0 bases short, with 6 bases between. CDR3: CASSQDPVSGNTIYF. In DNA, the CDR3 is TGCGCCAGCAGCCAAGACCCAGTCTCTGGAAACACCATATATTTT.

The chain carries TRBV4-3 and TRBJ2-3; D possibly corresponds to TRBD1 (6 bases). CDR1 is LGHNA, CDR2 YSLEER, per germline. The germline V and J ends were trimmed by 2 bases and 0 bases, with 12 bases remaining between them. The CDR3 extends over 16 amino acids. Written as DNA, the CDR3 is TGCGCCAGCAGCCAACGGACAGCGCCGAGCACAGATACGCAGTATTTT. Amino acids: CASSQRTAPSTDTQYF.

V is TRBV7-3 and J is TRBJ2-5, with TRBD2 matching 11 bases. Losses at the gene ends were 5 bases for V and 4 bases for J; bases not matched to a gene: 6. Germline lookup yields CDR1 SGHTA and CDR2 FQGTGA. The CDR3 loop spans 15 amino acids. CDR3 loop: CASSPSLAGVETQYF. As DNA, the CDR3 is TGTGCCAGCAGCCCCTCACTAGCGGGAGTAGAGACCCAGTACTTC.

This clone was observed a few times. This chain connects TRBV27 to TRBJ1-6, with 8 bases lining up with TRBD1. The germline V gene encodes CDR1 MNHEY and CDR2 SMNVEV (reference sequence). V lost 6 bases, J lost 9 bases, and 13 bases stayed unmatched. This CDR3 spans 16 amino acids. CDR3: CASRQTSGGGRSPLHF. Written as DNA, the CDR3 is TGTGCCAGCAGGCAAACATCAGGGGGCGGCCGTTCACCCCTCCACTTT.

This clone was observed once. V gene TRBV29-1 combines with J gene TRBJ2-5; D perhaps matches TRBD1 (5 bases). The J call may be mistaken, given a closer DNA end match to TRBJ2-7. The V gene's germline CDR1 is SQVTM and CDR2 ANQGSEA. This CDR3 is built from 12 residues. The CDR3 region is CSVWTPTYEQYF. The CDR3, as DNA: TGCAGCGTTTGGACACCCACCTACGAGCAGTACTTC.

This clone came up once. The chain couples TRBV4-1 to TRBJ2-1; the D gene is possibly TRBD1 (7 bases). Germline V gene sequence: CDR1 MGHRA, CDR2 YSYEKL. This CDR3 has 18 residues. V shed 1 base and J shed 3 bases, with 19 bases lying between them. CDR3 in DNA: TGCGCCAGCAGCCAAGTGGCGGAGGGACAGTTTCGCTACAATGAGCAGTTCTTC. The encoded protein is CASSQVAEGQFRYNEQFF.

The V call is TRBV5-4, the J call TRBJ2-7, with a weak D call TRBD2 (7 bases). CDR1 and CDR2 from the germline V gene are SGHNT and YYREEE (reference sequence). The CDR3 length is 14 residues. V was cut by 0 bases and J by 4 bases, with 11 bases left in between. CDR3 nucleotides: TGTGCCAGCAGCTTGGTGGGGGGGCCTTACGAGCAGTACTTC. Encoded protein: CASSLVGGPYEQYF.

The chain carries TRBV4-2 and TRBJ1-5, with D perhaps matching TRBD1 (5 bases). The CDR3 has 15 residues. The germline CDR1 and CDR2 sequences are LGHNA and YNFKEQ. The V end lost 0 bases, the J end lost 6 bases, and 12 bases lay between the germline ends. CDR3 sequence: CASSQDGRGGQPQHF. The CDR3 bases are TGTGCCAGCAGCCAAGATGGGCGGGGGGGTCAGCCCCAGCATTTT.